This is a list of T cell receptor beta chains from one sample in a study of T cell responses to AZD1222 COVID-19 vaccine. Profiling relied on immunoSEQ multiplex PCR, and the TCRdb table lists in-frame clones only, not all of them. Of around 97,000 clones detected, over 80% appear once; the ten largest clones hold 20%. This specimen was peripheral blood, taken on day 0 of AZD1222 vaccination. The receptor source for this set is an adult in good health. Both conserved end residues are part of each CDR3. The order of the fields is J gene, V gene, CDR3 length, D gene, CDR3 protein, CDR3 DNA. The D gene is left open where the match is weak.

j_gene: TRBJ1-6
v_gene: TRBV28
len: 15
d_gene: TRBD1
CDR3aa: CASRQGAKYNSPLHF
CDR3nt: TGTGCCAGCAGACAGGGGGCTAAATATAATTCACCCCTCCACTTT

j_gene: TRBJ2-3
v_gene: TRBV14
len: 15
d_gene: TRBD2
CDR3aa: CASTETSGFTDTQYF
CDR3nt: TGTGCCAGCACGGAGACTAGCGGATTCACAGATACGCAGTATTTT

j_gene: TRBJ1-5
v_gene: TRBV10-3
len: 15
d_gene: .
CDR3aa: CAISESGRSSQPQHF
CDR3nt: TGTGCCATCAGTGAGTCGGGGAGGAGTTCTCAGCCCCAGCATTTT

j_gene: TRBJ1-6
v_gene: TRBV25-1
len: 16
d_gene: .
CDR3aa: CASSEVSSSYNSPLHF
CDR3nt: TGTGCCAGCAGTGAAGTGTCGAGCTCCTATAATTCACCCCTCCACTTT

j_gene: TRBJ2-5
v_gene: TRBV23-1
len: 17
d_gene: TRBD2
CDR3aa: CASSPRTSGGSQETQYF
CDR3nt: TGCGCCAGCAGTCCCAGGACTAGCGGGGGGAGCCAAGAGACCCAGTACTTC

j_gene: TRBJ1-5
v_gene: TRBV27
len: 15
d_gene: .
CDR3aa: CASASQQGSNQPQHF
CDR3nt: TGTGCCAGCGCTAGCCAACAGGGCTCCAATCAGCCCCAGCATTTT

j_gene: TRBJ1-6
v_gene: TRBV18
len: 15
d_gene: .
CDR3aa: CASSPGPPYNSPLHF
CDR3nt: TGTGCCAGCTCACCGGGGCCTCCCTATAATTCACCCCTCCACTTT

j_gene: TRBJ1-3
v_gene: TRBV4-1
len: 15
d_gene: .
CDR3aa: CASSRTVISGNTIYF
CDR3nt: TGCGCCAGCAGCCGGACAGTTATCTCTGGAAACACCATATATTTT

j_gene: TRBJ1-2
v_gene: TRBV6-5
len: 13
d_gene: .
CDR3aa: CASRDTGLGGYTF
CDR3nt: TGTGCCAGCAGAGACACAGGGTTAGGCGGCTACACCTTC

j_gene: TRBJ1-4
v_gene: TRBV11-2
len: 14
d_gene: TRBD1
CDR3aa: CASSPGQGFEKLFF
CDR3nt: TGTGCCAGCAGCCCTGGACAGGGGTTCGAAAAACTGTTTTTT

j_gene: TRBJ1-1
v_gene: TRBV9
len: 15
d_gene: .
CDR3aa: CASSARDRPNTEAFF
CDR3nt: TGTGCCAGCAGCGCGAGAGACAGGCCGAACACTGAAGCTTTCTTT